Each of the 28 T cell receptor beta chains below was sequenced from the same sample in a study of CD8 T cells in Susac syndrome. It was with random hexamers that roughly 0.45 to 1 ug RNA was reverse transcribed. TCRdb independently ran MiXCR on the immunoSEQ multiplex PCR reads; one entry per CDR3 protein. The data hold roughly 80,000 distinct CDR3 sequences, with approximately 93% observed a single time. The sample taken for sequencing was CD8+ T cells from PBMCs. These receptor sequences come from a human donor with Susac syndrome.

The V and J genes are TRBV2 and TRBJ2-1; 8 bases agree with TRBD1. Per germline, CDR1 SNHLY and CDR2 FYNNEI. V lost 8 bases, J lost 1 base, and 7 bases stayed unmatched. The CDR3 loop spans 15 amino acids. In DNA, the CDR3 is TGTGCCAGCTGGGGACAGGTCGGATCCTACAATGAGCAGTTCTTC. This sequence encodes CASWGQVGSYNEQFF.

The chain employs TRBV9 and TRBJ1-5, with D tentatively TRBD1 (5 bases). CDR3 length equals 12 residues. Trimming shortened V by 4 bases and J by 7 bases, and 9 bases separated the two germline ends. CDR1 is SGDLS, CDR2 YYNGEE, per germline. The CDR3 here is CASSSGVQPQHF. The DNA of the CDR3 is TGTGCCAGCAGCTCGGGGGTCCAGCCCCAGCATTTT.

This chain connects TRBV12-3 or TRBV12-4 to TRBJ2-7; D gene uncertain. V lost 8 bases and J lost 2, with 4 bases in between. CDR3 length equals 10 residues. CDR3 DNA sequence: TGTGCCAGCGGGGCCTACGAGCAGTACTTC. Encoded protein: CASGAYEQYF.

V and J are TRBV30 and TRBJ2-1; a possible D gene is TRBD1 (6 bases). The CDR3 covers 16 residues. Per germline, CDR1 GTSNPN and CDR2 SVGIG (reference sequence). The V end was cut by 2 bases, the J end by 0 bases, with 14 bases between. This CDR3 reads CAWSPWTASSYNEQFF. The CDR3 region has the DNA TGTGCCTGGAGTCCCTGGACAGCTAGCTCCTACAATGAGCAGTTCTTC.

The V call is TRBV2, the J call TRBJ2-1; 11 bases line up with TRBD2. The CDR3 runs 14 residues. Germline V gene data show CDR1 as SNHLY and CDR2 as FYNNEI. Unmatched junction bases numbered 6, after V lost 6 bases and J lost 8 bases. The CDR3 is CASRPGTSGHEQFF. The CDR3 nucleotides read TGTGCCAGCAGGCCAGGGACTAGCGGTCATGAGCAGTTCTTC. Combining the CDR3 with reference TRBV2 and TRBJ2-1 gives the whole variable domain EPEVTQTPSHQVTQMGQEVILRCVPISNHLYFYWYRQILGQKVEFLVSFYNNEISEKSEIFDDQFSVERPDGSNFTLKIRSTKLEDSAMYFCASRPGTSGHEQFFGPGTRLTVL.

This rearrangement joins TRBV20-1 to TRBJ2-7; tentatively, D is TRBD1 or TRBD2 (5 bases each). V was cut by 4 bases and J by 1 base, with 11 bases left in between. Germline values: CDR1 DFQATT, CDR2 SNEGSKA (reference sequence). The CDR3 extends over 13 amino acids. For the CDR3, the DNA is TGCAGTGCTATCACTGGGGGTTCCTACGAGCAGTACTTC. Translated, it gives CSAITGGSYEQYF.

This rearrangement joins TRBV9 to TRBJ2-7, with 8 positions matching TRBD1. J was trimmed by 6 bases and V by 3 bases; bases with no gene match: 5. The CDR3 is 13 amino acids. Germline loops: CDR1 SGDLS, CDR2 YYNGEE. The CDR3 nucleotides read TGTGCCAGCAGCGGAAACAGGGGGTCCGAGCAGTACTTC. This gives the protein CASSGNRGSEQYF. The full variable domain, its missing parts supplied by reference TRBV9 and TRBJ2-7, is DSGVTQTPKHLITATGQRVTLRCSPRSGDLSVYWYQQSLDQGLQFLIQYYNGEERAKGNILERFSAQQFPDLHSELNLSSLELGDSALYFCASSGNRGSEQYFGPGTRLTVT.

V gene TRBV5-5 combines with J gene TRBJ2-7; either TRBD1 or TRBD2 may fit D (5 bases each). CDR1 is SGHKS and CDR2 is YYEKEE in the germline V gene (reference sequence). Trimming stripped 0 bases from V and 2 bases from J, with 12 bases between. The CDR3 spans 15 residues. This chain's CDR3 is CASSLGGTATYEQYF. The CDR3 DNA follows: TGTGCCAGCAGCTTGGGGGGGACCGCGACCTACGAGCAGTACTTC. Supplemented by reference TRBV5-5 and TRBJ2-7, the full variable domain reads DAGVTQSPTHLIKTRGQQVTLRCSPISGHKSVSWYQQVLGQGPQFIFQYYEKEERGRGNFPDRFSARQFPNYSSELNVNALLLGDSALYLCASSLGGTATYEQYFGPGTRLTVT.

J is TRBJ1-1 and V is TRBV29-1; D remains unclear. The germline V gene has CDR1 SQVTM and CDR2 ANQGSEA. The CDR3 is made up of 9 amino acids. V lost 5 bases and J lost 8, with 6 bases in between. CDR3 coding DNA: TGCAGCGTTACGGGGGAAGCTTTCTTT. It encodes CSVTGEAFF.

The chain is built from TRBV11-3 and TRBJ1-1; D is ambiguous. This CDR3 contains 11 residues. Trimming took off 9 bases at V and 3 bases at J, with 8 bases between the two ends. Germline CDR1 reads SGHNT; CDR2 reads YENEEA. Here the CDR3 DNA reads TGTGCCAGTCCTAGGTACACTGAAGCTTTCTTT. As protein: CASPRYTEAFF.

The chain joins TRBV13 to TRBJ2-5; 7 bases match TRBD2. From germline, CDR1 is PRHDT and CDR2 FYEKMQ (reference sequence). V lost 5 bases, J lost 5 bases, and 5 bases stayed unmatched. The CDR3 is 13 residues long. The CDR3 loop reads CASSIRGEETQYF. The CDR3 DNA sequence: TGTGCCAGCAGCATACGGGGGGAGGAGACCCAGTACTTC. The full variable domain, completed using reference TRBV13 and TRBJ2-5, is AAGVIQSPRHLIKEKRETATLKCYPIPRHDTVYWYQQGPGQDPQFLISFYEKMQSDKGSIPDRFSAQQFSDYHSELNMSSLELGDSALYFCASSIRGEETQYFGPGTRLLVL.

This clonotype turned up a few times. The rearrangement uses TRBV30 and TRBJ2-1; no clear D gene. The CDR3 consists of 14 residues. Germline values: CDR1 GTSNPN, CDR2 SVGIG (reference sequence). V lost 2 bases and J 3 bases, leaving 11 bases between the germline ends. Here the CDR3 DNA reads TGTGCCTGGAGTAGGCAGGCCTACTACAATGAGCAGTTCTTC. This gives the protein CAWSRQAYYNEQFF.

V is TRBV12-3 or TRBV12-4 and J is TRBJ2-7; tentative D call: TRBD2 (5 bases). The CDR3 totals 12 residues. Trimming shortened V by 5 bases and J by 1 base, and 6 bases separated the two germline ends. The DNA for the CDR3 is TGTGCCAGCAGTCGGGGATCCTACGAGCAGTACTTC. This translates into CASSRGSYEQYF.

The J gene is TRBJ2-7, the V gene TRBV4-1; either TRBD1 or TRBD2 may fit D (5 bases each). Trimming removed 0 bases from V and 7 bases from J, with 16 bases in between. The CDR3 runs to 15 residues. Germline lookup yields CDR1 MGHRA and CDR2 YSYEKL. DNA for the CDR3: TGCGCCAGCAGCCAAGATCCAATGGGACGACGAGAGCAGTACTTC. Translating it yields CASSQDPMGRREQYF.

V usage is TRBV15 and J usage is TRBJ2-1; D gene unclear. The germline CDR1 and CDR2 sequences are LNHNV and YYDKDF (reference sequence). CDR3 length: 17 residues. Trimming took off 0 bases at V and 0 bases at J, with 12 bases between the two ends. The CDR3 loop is CATSRDPPWSSYNEQFF. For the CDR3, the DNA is TGTGCCACCAGCAGAGATCCTCCCTGGAGCTCCTACAATGAGCAGTTCTTC.

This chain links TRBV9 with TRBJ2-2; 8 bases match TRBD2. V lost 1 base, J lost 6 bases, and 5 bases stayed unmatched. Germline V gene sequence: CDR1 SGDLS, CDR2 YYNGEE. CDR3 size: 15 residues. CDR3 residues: CASSVRRGVPGELFF. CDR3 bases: TGTGCCAGCAGCGTACGGCGGGGGGTCCCCGGGGAGCTGTTTTTT.

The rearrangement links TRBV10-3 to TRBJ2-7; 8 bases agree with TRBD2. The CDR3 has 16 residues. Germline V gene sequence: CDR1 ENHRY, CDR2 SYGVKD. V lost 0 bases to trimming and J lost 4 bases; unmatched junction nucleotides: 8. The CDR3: CAISESPGLGWYEQYF. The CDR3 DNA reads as TGTGCCATCAGTGAGTCCCCGGGACTAGGATGGTACGAGCAGTACTTC.

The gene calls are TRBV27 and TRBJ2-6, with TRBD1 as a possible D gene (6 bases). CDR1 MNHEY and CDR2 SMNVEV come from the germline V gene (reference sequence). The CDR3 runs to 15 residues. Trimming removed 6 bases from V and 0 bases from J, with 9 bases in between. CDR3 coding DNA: TGTGCCAGCAGAGTACAGGGCTCTGGGGCCAACGTCCTGACTTTC. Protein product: CASRVQGSGANVLTF.

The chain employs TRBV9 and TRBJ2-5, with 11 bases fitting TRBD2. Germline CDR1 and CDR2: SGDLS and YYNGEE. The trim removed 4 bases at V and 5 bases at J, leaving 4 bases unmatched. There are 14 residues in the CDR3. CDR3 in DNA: TGTGCCAGCAGCCCGACTAGCGGGGAGGAGACCCAGTACTTC. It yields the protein CASSPTSGEETQYF.

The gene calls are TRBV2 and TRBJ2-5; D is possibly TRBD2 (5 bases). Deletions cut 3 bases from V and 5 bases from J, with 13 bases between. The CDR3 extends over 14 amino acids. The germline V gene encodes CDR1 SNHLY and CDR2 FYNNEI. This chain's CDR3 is CASSDPLAKETQYF. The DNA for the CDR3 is TGTGCCAGCAGTGACCCGCTAGCTAAGGAGACCCAGTACTTC.

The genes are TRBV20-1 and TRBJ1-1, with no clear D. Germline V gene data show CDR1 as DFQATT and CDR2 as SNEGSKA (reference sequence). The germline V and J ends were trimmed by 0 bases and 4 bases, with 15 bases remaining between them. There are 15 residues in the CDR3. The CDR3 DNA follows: TGCAGTGCTAGAGATCTGACGGGTGGCAGCACTGAAGCTTTCTTT. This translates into CSARDLTGGSTEAFF.

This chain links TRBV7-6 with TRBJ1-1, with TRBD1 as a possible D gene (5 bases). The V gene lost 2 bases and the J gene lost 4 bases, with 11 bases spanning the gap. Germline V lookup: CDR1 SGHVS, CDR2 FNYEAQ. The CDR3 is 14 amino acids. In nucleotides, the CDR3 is TGTGCCAGCAGCTTAAGGACAAGGCCCACTGAAGCTTTCTTT. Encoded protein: CASSLRTRPTEAFF.

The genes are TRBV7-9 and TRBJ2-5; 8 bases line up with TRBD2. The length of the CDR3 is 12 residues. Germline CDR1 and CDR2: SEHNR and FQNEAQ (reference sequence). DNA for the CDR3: TGTGCTTGTCGCGGGGGGCAAGAGACCCAGTACTTC. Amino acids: CACRGGQETQYF.

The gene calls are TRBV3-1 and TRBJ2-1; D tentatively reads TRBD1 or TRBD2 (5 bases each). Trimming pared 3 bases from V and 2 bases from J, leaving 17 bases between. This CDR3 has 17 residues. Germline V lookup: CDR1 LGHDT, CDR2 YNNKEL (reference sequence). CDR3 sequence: CASSQAAGTRAYNEQFF. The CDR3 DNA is TGTGCCAGCAGCCAGGCCGCCGGGACCAGGGCCTACAATGAGCAGTTCTTC.

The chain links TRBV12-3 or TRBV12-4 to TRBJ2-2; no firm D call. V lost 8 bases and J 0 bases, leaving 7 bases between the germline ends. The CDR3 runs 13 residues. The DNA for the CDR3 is TGTGCCAGCCCGGCTACGAACACCGGGGAGCTGTTTTTT. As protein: CASPATNTGELFF.

CDR3: CASRVGNQPQHF. Here the CDR3 DNA reads TGTGCCAGCAGGGTCGGCAATCAGCCCCAGCATTTT. The V and J genes are TRBV27 and TRBJ1-5; unclear D gene. The CDR3 contains 12 residues. From germline, CDR1 is MNHEY and CDR2 SMNVEV (reference sequence). Trimming pared 6 bases from V and 2 bases from J, leaving 5 bases between.

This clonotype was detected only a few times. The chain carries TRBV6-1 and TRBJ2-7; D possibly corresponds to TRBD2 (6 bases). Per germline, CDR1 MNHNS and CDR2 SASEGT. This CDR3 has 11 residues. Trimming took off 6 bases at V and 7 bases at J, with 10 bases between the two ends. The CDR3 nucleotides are TGTGCCAGCAGCCCGGGGAGGGAGCAGTACTTC. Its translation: CASSPGREQYF.

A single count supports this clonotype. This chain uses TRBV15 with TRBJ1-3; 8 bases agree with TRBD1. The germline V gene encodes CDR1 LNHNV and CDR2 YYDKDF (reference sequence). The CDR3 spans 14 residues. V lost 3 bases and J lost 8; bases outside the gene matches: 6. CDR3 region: CATSSGQGLDTIYF. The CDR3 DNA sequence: TGTGCCACCAGCAGTGGACAGGGATTAGACACCATATATTTT.